This entry features one T cell receptor beta chain sequence. In the original processing: Scientists estimated how many nucleated cells there were by amplifying reference gene primers. Profiled with immunoSEQ multiplex PCR; TCRdb holds only in-frame clones, not every one. Clone size and the V and J calls come from that table; the DNA yielded D and trimming. The sample shows about 220,000 clones, 80% to 85% of them seen only once. The data stem from a study of blood T cell repertoires in COVID-19. One Seattle source followed patients from active infection through their disease course. The TCR sequence derives from a woman in her 70s with COVID-19, enrolled during active disease. Sequencing used peripheral blood.

CDR3 nucleotide sequence: TGTGCCAGCAGTGAGCAGCAGGGTTTCTCCTACGAGCAGTACTTC. It codes for CASSEQQGFSYEQYF. The V and J genes are TRBV6-1 and TRBJ2-7; D possibly corresponds to TRBD1 (5 bases). This CDR3 is 15 amino acids long. The germline CDR1 and CDR2 sequences are MNHNS and SASEGT. The V end lost 3 bases, the J end lost 0 bases, and 12 bases lay between the germline ends.